The rows below give T cell receptor beta chains drawn from one sample of a study of human T cells and chemical hapten exposure. In TCRdb, the RACE reads were re-called with MiXCR into one record per CDR3 protein. The sample consists of about 61,000 distinct CDR3 sequences, approximately 7% of them appearing once. Sequencing was performed on whole blood, taken in connection with sensitization to the hapten diphenylcyclopropenone (DPC). The receptor set was obtained from a woman aged 25 to 39 with alopecia areata. Some clones in this sample may be carry-over from other donors' samples. Each CDR3 is given with its conserved first and last residue. The D gene is left open where the match is weak. Not every row has a clone size; where given, it reads once, few, many or a size class.

J gene | clone size | D gene | V gene | CDR3 DNA | CDR3 protein
TRBJ1-1 | many | NA | TRBV20-1 | TGCAGTGCTAGCCTTGTATGGGGGCCCTCAGGCACTGAAGCTTTCTTT | CSASLVWGPSGTEAFF
TRBJ2-7 | many | NA | TRBV6-1 | TGTGCCAGCAGTGAACGGGGATACGAGCAGTACTTC | CASSERGYEQYF
TRBJ2-5 | many | NA | TRBV4-2 | TGTGCCAGCAGCCAAGAGCCTCAAGAGACCCAGTACTTC | CASSQEPQETQYF
TRBJ1-1 | NA | TRBD1 | TRBV19 | TGTGCCAGTAGTTTCGGGACAGGGCGTATGAACACTGAAGCTTTCTTT | CASSFGTGRMNTEAFF
TRBJ2-5 | many | NA | TRBV12-5 | TGTGCTAGTGGTTTGGTGGAGACCCAGTACTTC | CASGLVETQYF
TRBJ2-2 | few | TRBD1 | TRBV5-4 | TGTGCCAGCAGCCCCGGAGACGGGACAGGGCAGCTGTTTTTT | CASSPGDGTGQLFF
TRBJ1-1 | many | NA | TRBV5-1 | TGCGCCAGCAGCTTGGTAGTGAACACTGAAGCTTTCTTT | CASSLVVNTEAFF
TRBJ1-3 | few | NA | TRBV14 | TGTGCCAGCAGCCCCCGGACCTTCGGAAACACCATATATTTT | CASSPRTFGNTIYF
TRBJ2-5 | many | NA | TRBV5-1 | TGCGCCAGCAGCTCGGGGACTTTGAAAGAGACCCAGTACTTC | CASSSGTLKETQYF
TRBJ2-1 | many | TRBD1 | TRBV7-2 | TGTGCCAGCAGCCCTTCGACAGGGCGATCTCAGTTCTTC | CASSPSTGRSQFF
TRBJ2-1 | NA | NA | TRBV19 | TGTGCCAGTAGTATGAGGGTAGTCGATGAGCAGTTCTTC | CASSMRVVDEQFF
TRBJ2-3 | many | NA | TRBV20-1 | TGCAGTGCTAGCGGGAGCACAGATACGCAGTATTTT | CSASGSTDTQYF
TRBJ2-7 | many | TRBD1 | TRBV6-5 | TGTGCCAGCAGTTACTCGATCAGCCCAGGGGGCCCCTACGAGCAGTACTTC | CASSYSISPGGPYEQYF
TRBJ2-7 | many | NA | TRBV3-1 | TGTGCCAGCAGCCAAGGAAAGCTTTCCTACGAGCAGTACTTC | CASSQGKLSYEQYF
TRBJ2-2 | many | NA | TRBV2 | TGTGCCAGCACCCCGGACAGAGCGAACACCGGGGAGCTGTTTTTT | CASTPDRANTGELFF
TRBJ2-3 | many | NA | TRBV3-1 | TGTGCCAGCAGCCAAGGGTTGGGGATCAGGGGCACAGATACGCAGTATTTT | CASSQGLGIRGTDTQYF
TRBJ2-7 | many | NA | TRBV2 | TGTGCCAGCAGTGGAACAGGGATCCCCTACGAGCAGTACTTC | CASSGTGIPYEQYF
TRBJ1-2 | NA | TRBD1 | TRBV5-1 | TGCGCCAGCAGCTCCATACCGGGACAGGCGACCGGCTACACCTTC | CASSSIPGQATGYTF
TRBJ1-5 | many | NA | TRBV12-3/TRBV12-4 | TGTGCCAGCAGTACCCGGGCGGGCCCTCAGCCCCAGCATTTT | CASSTRAGPQPQHF
TRBJ1-1 | many | NA | TRBV5-1 | TGCGCCAGCAGCTTCTTCAACCTGAACACTGAAGCTTTCTTT | CASSFFNLNTEAFF
TRBJ1-2 | few | NA | TRBV20-1 | TGCAGTGCTAGAGATGTAGGCCTACTAACCTATGGCTACACCTTC | CSARDVGLLTYGYTF
TRBJ2-3 | many | NA | TRBV6-2/TRBV6-3 | TGTGCCAGCAGTCCCTTCCGCCGTACAGATACGCAGTATTTT | CASSPFRRTDTQYF
TRBJ1-1 | many | NA | TRBV20-1 | TGCAGTGCTAGGCTACAGGGAGGTGGCACTGAAGCTTTCTTT | CSARLQGGGTEAFF
TRBJ1-5 | few | NA | TRBV4-2 | TGTGCCAGCAGCCAGGACAGCGATCAGCCCCAGCATTTT | CASSQDSDQPQHF
TRBJ2-2 | many | NA | TRBV7-3 | TGTGCCAGCAGCTTAAACGCCCGTGGGACCGGGGAGCTGTTTTTT | CASSLNARGTGELFF
TRBJ2-3 | many | TRBD1 | TRBV6-6 | TGTGCCAGCAAACAGGGGACCCGCACAGATACGCAGTATTTT | CASKQGTRTDTQYF
TRBJ2-3 | many | NA | TRBV27 | TGTGCCAGCAGTTTAACAGGGATGTATACAGATACGCAGTATTTT | CASSLTGMYTDTQYF
TRBJ2-3 | many | NA | TRBV19 | TGTGCCAGTAGTGTCTCGAGGGGGATCGCAGATACGCAGTATTTT | CASSVSRGIADTQYF
TRBJ1-4 | many | TRBD1 | TRBV2 | TGTGCCAGCAGAGGATCGACAGGGGCTAATGAAAAACTGTTTTTT | CASRGSTGANEKLFF
TRBJ2-4 | few | NA | TRBV13 | TGTGCCAGCAGCTTATCGGCCCCAGGGAGGACCCCCCCCATTCAGTACTTC | CASSLSAPGRTPPIQYF
TRBJ1-5 | few | TRBD1 | TRBV2 | TGTACCAGCAGTGTAGGGGGCTTTAGCAATCAGCCCCAGCATTTT | CTSSVGGFSNQPQHF
TRBJ2-1 | once | NA | TRBV5-5 | TGTGCCATCAGCTCTCCGGGACGGACCTACAATGAGCAGTTCTTC | CAISSPGRTYNEQFF
TRBJ2-7 | many | NA | TRBV3-1 | TGTGCCAGCAGCCAAGGTCCCTACGAGCAGTACTTC | CASSQGPYEQYF
TRBJ1-2 | many | NA | TRBV5-4 | TGTGCCAGCAGCTTGGAATTGACCTATGGCTACACCTTC | CASSLELTYGYTF
TRBJ1-2 | NA | TRBD1 | TRBV29-1 | TGCAGCGTTGGTGGACAGGGGAGTATCATTGGCTACACCTTC | CSVGGQGSIIGYTF
TRBJ2-6 | many | NA | TRBV3-1 | TGTGCCAGCAGCCCCCGGGACTCCATCTCTGGGGCCAACGTCCTGACTTTC | CASSPRDSISGANVLTF
TRBJ2-3 | NA | NA | TRBV5-1 | TGCGCCAGCAGCGGGCAGGGACGTAGCACAGATACGCAGTATTTT | CASSGQGRSTDTQYF
TRBJ1-6 | few | TRBD1 | TRBV18 | TGTGCCAGCTCACCCTCCGAGACAGGGCTAAGTTCACCCCTCCACTTT | CASSPSETGLSSPLHF
TRBJ2-2 | many | NA | TRBV24-1 | TGTGCCACCAGTCCCCCCTACTCCACCGGGGAGCTGTTTTTT | CATSPPYSTGELFF
TRBJ1-1 | many | NA | TRBV6-6 | TGTGCCAGCAGTTACTCGAGGACAACGTACACTGAAGCTTTCTTT | CASSYSRTTYTEAFF
TRBJ1-2 | many | TRBD1 | TRBV27 | TGTGCCAGCAGGGGACAGGGCTCTTTCCGACCTAACTATGGCTACACCTTC | CASRGQGSFRPNYGYTF
TRBJ2-3 | many | NA | TRBV7-9 | TGTGCCAGCAGCTTAGGTGGACTCAGCACAGATACGCAGTATTTT | CASSLGGLSTDTQYF
TRBJ2-1 | many | TRBD1 | TRBV20-1 | TGCAGTGCTGCCCGGGACAGGGGATTCGTCTACAATGAGCAGTTCTTC | CSAARDRGFVYNEQFF
TRBJ1-1 | NA | NA | TRBV4-1 | TGCGCCAGCAGCCAAGATCCTGACAGACAAGCTTTCTTT | CASSQDPDRQAFF
TRBJ2-1 | few | TRBD2 | TRBV12-3/TRBV12-4 | TGTGCCAGCAGTTCACCTGCGGGGGGTCGTCCCTCCTACAATGAGCAGTTCTTC | CASSSPAGGRPSYNEQFF
TRBJ1-1 | NA | NA | TRBV6-1 | TGTGCCAGCAGTGTCCAGGGTTCTGGCACTGAAGCTTTCTTT | CASSVQGSGTEAFF